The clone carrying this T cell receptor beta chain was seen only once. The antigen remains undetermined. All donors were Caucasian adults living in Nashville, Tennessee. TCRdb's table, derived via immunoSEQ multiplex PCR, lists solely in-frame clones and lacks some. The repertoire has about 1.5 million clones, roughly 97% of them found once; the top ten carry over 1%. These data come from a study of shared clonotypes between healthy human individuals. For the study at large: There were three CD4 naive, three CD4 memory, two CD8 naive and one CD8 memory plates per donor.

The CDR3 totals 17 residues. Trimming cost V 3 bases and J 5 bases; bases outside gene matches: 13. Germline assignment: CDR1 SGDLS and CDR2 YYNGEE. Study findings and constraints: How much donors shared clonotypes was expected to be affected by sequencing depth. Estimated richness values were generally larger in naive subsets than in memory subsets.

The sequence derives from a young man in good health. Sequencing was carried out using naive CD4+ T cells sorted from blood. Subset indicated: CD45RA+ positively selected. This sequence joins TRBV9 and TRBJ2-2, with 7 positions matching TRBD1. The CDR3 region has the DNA TGTGCCAGCAGCGCCCAGACAGGGCTCTTTGGAACCGGGGAGCTGTTTTTT. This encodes CASSAQTGLFGTGELFF. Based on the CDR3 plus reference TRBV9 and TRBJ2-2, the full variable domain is DSGVTQTPKHLITATGQRVTLRCSPRSGDLSVYWYQQSLDQGLQFLIQYYNGEERAKGNILERFSAQQFPDLHSELNLSSLELGDSALYFCASSAQTGLFGTGELFFGEGSRLTVL.